These T cell receptor beta chains were read from a single sample in a study of early T cells in non-severe SARS-CoV-2 infection. TCRdb passed the 5' RACE reads through MiXCR, listing each CDR3 protein once. The sample lists tens of thousands of distinct CDR3 sequences, about 15% occurring once. Sequencing was performed on whole blood. These receptors all stem from an adult who was a healthcare worker with PCR-confirmed SARS-CoV-2 infection or an uninfected control (not recorded which). The CDR3 runs from the conserved cysteine through the conserved F or W. Each record gives: V gene, D gene, J gene, clone size, CDR3 protein, CDR3 DNA. D genes are given only for firm matches. Clone size, where shown, is once, few, many, or a class for clones that have expanded.

TRBV5-6	TRBD2	TRBJ2-1	few	CASSLRLAGVYNEQFF	TGTGCCAGCAGCCTCAGACTAGCGGGGGTTTACAATGAGCAGTTCTTC
TRBV6-1	TRBD1	TRBJ1-3	.	CASSETRTGGNTIYF	TGTGCCAGCAGTGAAACACGGACAGGTGGAAACACCATATATTTT
TRBV7-9	.	TRBJ1-6	.	CASTSGISYNSPLHF	TGTGCCAGCACCTCAGGAATCTCCTATAATTCACCCCTCCACTTT
TRBV7-3	.	TRBJ2-4	few	CASSLVPRGAKNIQYF	TGTGCCAGCAGCTTAGTCCCGAGGGGGGCCAAAAACATTCAGTACTTC
TRBV12-3/TRBV12-4	.	TRBJ2-7	few	CASRTTGYYEQYF	TGTGCCAGCAGGACCACAGGGTACTACGAGCAGTACTTC
TRBV14	TRBD1	TRBJ2-3	few	CASSSRDRVPDTQYF	TGTGCCAGCAGCTCCCGGGACAGGGTACCAGATACGCAGTATTTT
TRBV3-1	.	TRBJ2-1	many	CASSQDWMNNEQFF	TGTGCCAGCAGCCAAGATTGGATGAACAATGAGCAGTTCTTC
TRBV7-2	.	TRBJ2-3	.	CASTSRGWRGRTDTQYF	TGTGCCAGCACCTCCAGAGGGTGGCGGGGAAGGACAGATACGCAGTATTTT
TRBV18	.	TRBJ1-6	.	CASSPFYGPEGPGSPLHF	TGTGCCAGCTCACCATTCTACGGGCCCGAAGGCCCCGGCTCACCCCTCCACTTT
TRBV7-2	TRBD1	TRBJ1-1	.	CASSFNPGQGRQAFF	TGTGCCAGCAGCTTCAACCCGGGACAGGGGAGGCAAGCTTTCTTT
TRBV20-1	.	TRBJ1-1	.	CSAQSGSHTEAFF	TGCAGTGCTCAGTCCGGTTCCCACACTGAAGCTTTCTTT
TRBV19	.	TRBJ2-1	.	CASNPRRGPGDEQFF	TGTGCCAGTAACCCACGTAGGGGGCCGGGGGATGAGCAGTTCTTC
TRBV10-3	.	TRBJ2-3	.	CAISEGGGASTQYF	TGTGCCATCAGTGAAGGTGGGGGAGCAAGTACGCAGTATTTT
TRBV28	.	TRBJ2-3	many	CASSINRDKTDTQYF	TGTGCCAGCAGTATTAACCGGGACAAAACAGATACGCAGTATTTT
TRBV13	TRBD1	TRBJ1-2	.	CASSFAGGHGYTF	TGTGCCAGCAGCTTCGCAGGGGGCCATGGCTACACCTTC
TRBV6-2/TRBV6-3	.	TRBJ1-2	many	CASSYEGLPYGYTF	TGTGCCAGCAGTTACGAAGGACTACCTTATGGCTACACCTTC
TRBV5-6	.	TRBJ2-1	.	CASSLPSREQFF	TGTGCCAGCAGCTTGCCTAGCCGCGAGCAGTTCTTC
TRBV2	TRBD1	TRBJ2-2	.	CASGDRGRTGELFF	TGTGCCAGCGGCGACAGGGGGCGGACCGGGGAGCTGTTTTTT
TRBV5-1	.	TRBJ2-1	many	CASSLTDTQDNEQFF	TGCGCCAGCAGCTTGACGGACACCCAGGACAATGAGCAGTTCTTC
TRBV20-1	TRBD1	TRBJ1-6	few	CSATGTGGWSPLHF	TGCAGTGCGACCGGGACAGGAGGTTGGTCACCCCTCCACTTT
TRBV7-9	.	TRBJ1-6	.	CASSDTGLNSPLHF	TGTGCCAGCAGCGACACAGGGCTGAATTCACCCCTCCACTTT
TRBV19	.	TRBJ2-7	.	CASRGGENEQYF	TGTGCTTCAAGGGGGGGAGAGAACGAGCAGTACTTC
TRBV9	TRBD2	TRBJ2-1	few	CASSTSRKGTTGTYNEQFF	TGTGCCAGCAGCACCAGTCGTAAGGGGACTACCGGGACTTACAATGAGCAGTTCTTC
TRBV2	.	TRBJ2-7	.	CASSSDRSTYEQYF	TGTGCCAGCAGTTCCGACAGGAGTACCTACGAGCAGTACTTC
TRBV5-1	.	TRBJ2-5	few	CASSFGAGRRPQETQYF	TGCGCCAGCAGCTTTGGGGCGGGTAGGCGACCCCAAGAGACCCAGTACTTC
TRBV7-8	TRBD1	TRBJ1-4	.	CASSLGDSSFATNEKLFF	TGTGCCAGCAGCTTAGGGGACAGCTCATTTGCAACTAATGAAAAACTGTTTTTT
TRBV3-1	.	TRBJ2-5	few	CASSQDVVRVETQYF	TGTGCCAGCAGCCAAGATGTAGTCCGAGTGGAGACCCAGTACTTC
TRBV20-1	.	TRBJ1-1	many	CSARSKGVWTEAFF	TGCAGTGCTAGATCTAAAGGGGTATGGACTGAAGCTTTCTTT
TRBV6-1	.	TRBJ1-5	many	CASSNIGRNNQPQHF	TGTGCCAGCTCAAATATCGGACGTAACAATCAGCCCCAGCATTTT
TRBV28	.	TRBJ1-2	.	CASSSAPGYGYTF	TGTGCCAGCAGTTCCGCACCCGGCTATGGCTACACCTTC
TRBV24-1	.	TRBJ2-3	.	CATSDPAGVVADTQYF	TGTGCCACCAGTGATCCCGCCGGGGTTGTGGCAGATACGCAGTATTTT
TRBV11-2	.	TRBJ2-1	few	CASSLAWWVHNEQFF	TGTGCCAGCAGCTTAGCGTGGTGGGTCCACAATGAGCAGTTCTTC
TRBV6-6	.	TRBJ1-4	few	CASSYSVDTYEKLFF	TGTGCCAGCAGTTACTCGGTAGACACCTATGAAAAACTGTTTTTT
TRBV27	.	TRBJ1-4	few	CASSHQGNEKLFF	TGTGCCAGCAGTCACCAGGGTAATGAAAAACTGTTTTTT
TRBV28	.	TRBJ2-4	many	CASSFKGGNIQYF	TGTGCCAGCAGTTTCAAAGGCGGAAACATTCAGTACTTC
TRBV27	TRBD1	TRBJ1-2	.	CASSFSGGQGVYGYTF	TGTGCCAGCAGTTTTTCTGGCGGACAGGGAGTCTATGGCTACACCTTC
TRBV10-1	.	TRBJ2-3	many	CASSRGSTDTQYF	TGCGCCAGCAGTCGAGGGAGCACAGATACGCAGTATTTT
TRBV10-3	.	TRBJ1-2	.	CAISDRQGPLGYTF	TGTGCCATCAGTGATCGCCAGGGACCTCTCGGCTACACCTTC
TRBV7-2	.	TRBJ2-7	few	CASSLGAGADEQYF	TGTGCCAGCAGCTTAGGGGCGGGGGCAGACGAGCAGTACTTC
TRBV20-1	TRBD2	TRBJ2-3	few	CSAGAGGRFTDTQYF	TGCAGTGCAGGAGCGGGGGGCCGCTTCACAGATACGCAGTATTTT
TRBV11-2	.	TRBJ1-1	.	CASSFNKDTEAFF	TGTGCCAGCAGCTTTAATAAGGACACTGAAGCTTTCTTT
TRBV18	.	TRBJ1-1	.	CASSPGPLNTEAFF	TGTGCCAGCTCACCTGGACCTTTGAACACTGAAGCTTTCTTT
TRBV20-1	TRBD1	TRBJ1-3	many	CSASDRGRGLSGNTIYF	TGCAGTGCTAGTGACAGGGGACGGGGCCTCTCTGGAAACACCATATATTTT
TRBV12-3/TRBV12-4	TRBD1	TRBJ1-6	few	CASSPRGLELSSYNSPLHF	TGTGCCAGCAGTCCCAGGGGGCTTGAATTAAGCTCCTATAATTCACCCCTCCACTTT
TRBV27	TRBD1	TRBJ1-1	few	CASNRGNTEAFF	TGTGCCAGCAACAGGGGGAACACTGAAGCTTTCTTT
TRBV20-1	.	TRBJ1-6	many	CSASQGTYNSPLHF	TGCAGTGCTTCTCAGGGAACCTATAATTCACCCCTCCACTTT
TRBV6-2/TRBV6-3	.	TRBJ2-2	many	CASRPVGQTGELFF	TGTGCCAGCAGACCGGTGGGGCAGACCGGGGAGCTGTTTTTT
TRBV7-9	.	TRBJ1-1	many	CASSSAWGTEAFF	TGTGCCAGCAGCAGCGCATGGGGCACTGAAGCTTTCTTT
TRBV29-1	TRBD1	TRBJ1-1	few	CSLQGAGTEAFF	TGCAGCCTACAGGGGGCGGGGACTGAAGCTTTCTTT
TRBV19	TRBD2	TRBJ2-7	many	CASSSAGDLYEQYF	TGTGCCAGTAGTTCTGCGGGGGATCTATACGAGCAGTACTTC
TRBV6-2/TRBV6-3	.	TRBJ1-2	few	CASSPGPQTGLYGYTF	TGTGCCAGCAGTCCCGGGCCTCAAACGGGGCTCTATGGCTACACCTTC
TRBV30	.	TRBJ1-5	.	CAWKGRESQHQHF	TGTGCCTGGAAGGGCAGGGAAAGTCAGCACCAGCATTTT
TRBV7-3	TRBD2	TRBJ2-1	few	CASSLGSSGYNEQFF	TGTGCCAGCAGCTTAGGGTCTAGCGGTTACAATGAGCAGTTCTTC
TRBV29-1	.	TRBJ2-3	.	CSVEGLAKTDTQYF	TGCAGCGTTGAAGGGCTAGCCAAGACAGATACGCAGTATTTT
TRBV20-1	.	TRBJ2-5	few	CSAHPGAPETQYF	TGCAGTGCCCATCCGGGAGCCCCAGAGACCCAGTACTTC